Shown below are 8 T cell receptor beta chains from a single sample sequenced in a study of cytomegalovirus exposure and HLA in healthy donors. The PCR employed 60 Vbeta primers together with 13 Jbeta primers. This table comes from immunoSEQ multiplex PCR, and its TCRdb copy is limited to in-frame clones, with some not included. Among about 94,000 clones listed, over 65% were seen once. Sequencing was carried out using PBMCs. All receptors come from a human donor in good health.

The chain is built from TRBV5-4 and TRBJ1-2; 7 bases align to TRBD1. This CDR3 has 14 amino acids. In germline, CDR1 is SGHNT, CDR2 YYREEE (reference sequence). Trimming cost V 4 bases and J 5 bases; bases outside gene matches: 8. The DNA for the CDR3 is TGTGCCAGCAGCCTACAGGGGAGCGGGTATGGCTACACCTTC. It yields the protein CASSLQGSGYGYTF.

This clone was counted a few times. CDR3 region: CATSRHRGQGNEQYF. The CDR3 nucleotides are TGTGCCACCAGCAGGCATAGGGGACAGGGGAACGAGCAGTACTTC. The J gene is TRBJ2-7, the V gene TRBV15; 10 nucleotides line up with TRBD1. The germline V gene encodes CDR1 LNHNV and CDR2 YYDKDF (reference sequence). CDR3 size: 15 residues. V shed 3 bases, J shed 5 bases, and the junction held 7 bases outside the gene matches.

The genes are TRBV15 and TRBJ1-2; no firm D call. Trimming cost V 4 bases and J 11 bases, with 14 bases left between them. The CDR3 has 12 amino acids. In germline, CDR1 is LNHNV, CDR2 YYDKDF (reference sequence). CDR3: CATSTALSGYTF. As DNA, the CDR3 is TGTGCCACCAGCACGGCACTATCTGGGTACACCTTC.

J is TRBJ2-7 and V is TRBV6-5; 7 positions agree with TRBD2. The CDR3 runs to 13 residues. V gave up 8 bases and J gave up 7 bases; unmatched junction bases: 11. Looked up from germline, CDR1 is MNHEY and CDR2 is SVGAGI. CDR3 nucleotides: TGTGCCAGCTCCCGGGTGGCCGGGAGGGAGCAGTACTTC. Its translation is CASSRVAGREQYF.

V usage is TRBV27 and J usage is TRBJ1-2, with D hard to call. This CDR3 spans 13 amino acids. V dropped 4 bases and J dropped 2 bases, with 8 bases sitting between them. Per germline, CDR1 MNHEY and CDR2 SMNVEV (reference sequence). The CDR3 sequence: CASSWRVNYGYTF. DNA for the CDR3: TGTGCCAGCAGTTGGAGAGTGAACTATGGCTACACCTTC.

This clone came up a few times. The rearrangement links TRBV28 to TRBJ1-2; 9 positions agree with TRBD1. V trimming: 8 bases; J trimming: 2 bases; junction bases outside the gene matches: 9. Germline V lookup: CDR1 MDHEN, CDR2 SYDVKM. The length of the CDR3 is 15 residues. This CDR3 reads CASRPTGTGNYGYTF. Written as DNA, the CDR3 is TGTGCCAGCCGCCCGACAGGGACAGGGAACTATGGCTACACCTTC.

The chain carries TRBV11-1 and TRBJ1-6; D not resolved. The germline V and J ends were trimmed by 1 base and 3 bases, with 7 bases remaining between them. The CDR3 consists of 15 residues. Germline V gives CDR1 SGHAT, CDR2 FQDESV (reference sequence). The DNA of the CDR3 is TGTGCCAGCAGCTTAGGGCAGAACTATAATTCACCCCTCCACTTT. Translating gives CASSLGQNYNSPLHF.

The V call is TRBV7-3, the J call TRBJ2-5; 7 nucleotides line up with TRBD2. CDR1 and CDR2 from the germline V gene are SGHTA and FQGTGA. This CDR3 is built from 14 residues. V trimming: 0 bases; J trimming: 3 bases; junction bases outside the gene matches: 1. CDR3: CASSLTGGKETQYF. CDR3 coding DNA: TGTGCCAGCAGCTTAACGGGGGGGAAAGAGACCCAGTACTTC.